This T cell receptor beta chain was identified in a study of long-term antiretroviral therapy in people with HIV. They ran version v3.0 of the immunoSEQ assay at survey level. Produced via immunoSEQ multiplex PCR; TCRdb's table is partial and in-frame only. Of around 13,000 clones listed, less than 85% are singletons. Sequenced material: unsorted PBMCs, taken 3.2 years before starting antiretroviral therapy. The sequence came from a middle-aged man with HIV.

CDR3 amino acids: CASRRGDGGQPQHF. The CDR3 DNA reads TGCGCCAGCAGACGGGGCGACGGAGGTCAGCCCCAGCATTTT. The genes are TRBV10-2 and TRBJ1-5; possible D gene TRBD1, 5 bases. Germline V gene lookup returns CDR1 WSHSY and CDR2 SAAADI. Trimming left V 6 bases short and J 6 bases short, with 15 bases between. The length of the CDR3 is 14 residues.